A single TCR beta chain is shown here with its context. From germline, CDR1 is SGHDT and CDR2 YYEEEE. Trimming at V came to 4 bases and at J to 1 base, leaving 6 bases not matched to a gene. This CDR3 is 15 amino acids long. This specimen belongs to a study of cytomegalovirus exposure and HLA in healthy donors. Study overall: Genotyping showed 81% of 398 donors falling in the Caucasian-associated ancestry cluster.

The primer mix had 60 Vbeta and 13 Jbeta primers. Libraries were prepared by immunoSEQ multiplex PCR; TCRdb keeps only in-frame clonotypes and omits some of them. The repertoire consists of some 170,000 clones, with about three quarters occurring once and the leading ten covering 4.7%. The sample taken for sequencing was PBMCs. The rearrangement links TRBV5-6 to TRBJ2-3; 7 bases agree with TRBD2. The clonotype comes from a man younger than 35 in good health and CMV-seropositive. Here the CDR3 reads CASSRGDGGTDTQYF. For the CDR3, the DNA is TGTGCCAGCAGCCGGGGGGACGGGGGCACAGATACGCAGTATTTT.